This T cell receptor (beta chain) was captured by sequencing in a study of T cells in Graves' hyperthyroidism and ophthalmopathy. General study findings and limits: Ophthalmopathy got predicted by the model a median roughly 6.1 months before its onset.

Researchers took RNA transcripts and amplified the TCR beta CDR3 regions from them. An initial round of RT-PCR targeting the TCR CDR3 relied on the HTBI primer set. MiXCR, run by TCRdb on the multiplex PCR reads, gives a single entry per CDR3 protein. The sample carries about 530,000 distinct CDR3 sequences, roughly a sixth recorded once. This clonotype showed up many times. The antigen is not known. CDR1 MDHEN and CDR2 SYDVKM come from the germline V gene. The CDR3 length is 14 residues. Trimming took off 4 bases at V and 4 bases at J, with 13 bases between the two ends. The material sequenced was blood. V and J are TRBV28 and TRBJ1-2; TRBD1 might be the D (5 bases). The TCR comes from a young woman with Graves' ophthalmopathy. In DNA form, the CDR3 reads TGTGCCAGCAGTTCCCCGCAGGGTGGCTATGGCTACACCTTC. It yields the protein CASSSPQGGYGYTF.